These 29 T cell receptor beta chains were all obtained from the same sample, sequenced in a study of T cells in Graves' hyperthyroidism and ophthalmopathy. The TCR beta CDR3 regions underwent amplification using RNA transcripts as the source. The TCR CDR3 was amplified in a first-round RT-PCR using the HTBI primer set. From the multiplex PCR reads, TCRdb called clonotypes with MiXCR, one entry per CDR3 protein. The sample includes nearly 600,000 distinct CDR3 sequences, around 14% of them seen just once. The material sequenced was blood. All receptors derive from a woman aged 25 to 39 with Graves' hyperthyroidism that later progressed to Graves' ophthalmopathy.

This clonotype was seen many times. J is TRBJ1-1 and V is TRBV27; possible D gene TRBD1, 5 bases. The CDR3 covers 15 residues. The V and J ends lost 10 bases and 0 bases respectively, with 18 bases between them. The germline V gene has CDR1 MNHEY and CDR2 SMNVEV (reference sequence). The CDR3 DNA follows: TGTGCCACCCGGGGGTCGAAAGGGATGAACACTGAAGCTTTCTTT. Translating it yields CATRGSKGMNTEAFF.

This clonotype showed up just a few times. This chain connects TRBV27 to TRBJ1-4, with 10 bases aligning to TRBD1. Germline V CDR1 and CDR2: MNHEY, SMNVEV (reference sequence). CDR3 length: 17 amino acids. Trimming at V came to 5 bases and at J to 0 bases, leaving 6 bases not matched to a gene. CDR3 sequence (DNA): TGTGCCAGCAGTAGCAACGGACAGGGGGCAACTAATGAAAAACTGTTTTTT. Its translation is CASSSNGQGATNEKLFF. Complete variable domain (other parts from reference TRBV27 and TRBJ1-4): EAQVTQNPRYLITVTGKKLTVTCSQNMNHEYMSWYRQDPGLGLRQIYYSMNVEVTDKGDVPEGYKVSRKEKRNFPLILESPSPNQTSLYFCASSSNGQGATNEKLFFGSGTQLSVL.

This clonotype showed up many times. The chain links TRBV20-1 to TRBJ2-3, with D possibly TRBD2 on 5 matching bases. The germline V gene has CDR1 DFQATT and CDR2 SNEGSKA (reference sequence). This CDR3 spans 17 amino acids. V was shortened by 3 bases and J by 1 base, with 20 bases between the two germline ends. The CDR3 bases are TGCAGTGCTAGGCCCCCATGGACTGTGACGGGCACAGATACGCAGTATTTT. Translating it yields CSARPPWTVTGTDTQYF.

This clonotype was counted ten times or more. V is TRBV13 and J is TRBJ2-2; the match to TRBD2 covers 7 bases. In germline, CDR1 is PRHDT, CDR2 FYEKMQ (reference sequence). The J segment lost 6 bases and the V segment lost 2 bases, leaving 9 bases of the junction unmatched. The CDR3 is 16 residues long. The CDR3 DNA reads TGTGCCAGCAGCTTAAAAAAGCGGGAAAGTGCCGGGGAGCTGTTTTTT. It is translated as CASSLKKRESAGELFF.

In its sample, this clonotype was seen many times. The genes are TRBV28 and TRBJ2-1; D is uncertain. CDR1 and CDR2 from the germline V gene are MDHEN and SYDVKM. The CDR3 consists of 15 residues. The ends were cut back, 3 bases at V and 2 bases at J, with 11 bases in the middle. The DNA of the CDR3 is TGTGCCAGCAGTTTTCAGAACGACCCCTACAATGAGCAGTTCTTC. Amino acid sequence: CASSFQNDPYNEQFF.

This clonotype has ten or more counts. The genes are TRBV27 and TRBJ1-6, with TRBD1 matching over 9 bases. Germline V lookup: CDR1 MNHEY, CDR2 SMNVEV (reference sequence). This CDR3 is built from 16 residues. The J segment lost 10 bases and the V segment lost 5 bases, leaving 12 bases of the junction unmatched. CDR3 region: CASSPTWDRVTSPLHF. CDR3 in DNA: TGTGCCAGCAGTCCAACGTGGGACAGGGTAACCTCACCCCTCCACTTT.

This clonotype was found a few times. V and J are TRBV3-1 and TRBJ1-2, with TRBD1 identical over 7 bases. The J segment lost 7 bases and the V segment lost 1 base, leaving 9 bases of the junction unmatched. Germline V gene data show CDR1 as LGHDT and CDR2 as YNNKEL (reference sequence). The CDR3 contains 15 residues. Here the CDR3 DNA reads TGTGCCAGCAGCCAAGCCTCCTACAGGGGAGGTGGCTACACCTTC. This gives the protein CASSQASYRGGGYTF.

This clonotype was observed at least ten times. The V gene is TRBV14, the J gene TRBJ1-1; maybe TRBD1 (5 bases). The CDR3 is made up of 14 amino acids. Per germline, CDR1 SGHDN and CDR2 FVKESK. The V and J ends lost 3 bases and 0 bases respectively, with 8 bases between them. For the CDR3, the DNA is TGTGCCAGCAGCCAGGACATCATGAACACTGAAGCTTTCTTT. Amino acid sequence: CASSQDIMNTEAFF.

This clonotype was seen only a few times. CDR3 amino acids: CASSWGTGHTLGEQYF. The CDR3 coding sequence is TGCGCCAGCAGCTGGGGGACAGGACACACCCTGGGGGAGCAGTACTTC. V and J are TRBV5-1 and TRBJ2-7; 8 positions agree with TRBD1. The CDR3 has 16 amino acids. Trimming took 3 bases from V and 7 from J; bases not matched to a gene: 15. Germline CDR1 is SGHRS and CDR2 is YFSETQ.

The table lists this clonotype with many counts. In DNA, the CDR3 is TGTGCCAGCAGTGAATGGGGAGGGACGAACACTGAAGCTTTCTTT. It translates to CASSEWGGTNTEAFF. This chain uses TRBV25-1 with TRBJ1-1; D might be TRBD1 (5 bases). V lost 1 base and J 1 base, leaving 10 bases between the germline ends. CDR1 and CDR2 (germline): MGHDK, SYGVNS. CDR3 length: 15 amino acids.

This CDR3 reads CASSPSTGSYNSPLHF. In nucleotides, the CDR3 is TGTGCCAGCAGCCCCTCGACCGGGTCCTATAATTCACCCCTCCACTTT. The chain combines TRBV27 with TRBJ1-6; no clear D. Germline V gene lookup returns CDR1 MNHEY and CDR2 SMNVEV (reference sequence). V was trimmed by 6 bases and J by 1 base, leaving 13 bases between them. This CDR3 is built from 16 residues.

This clonotype was recorded many times. The rearrangement uses TRBV30 and TRBJ2-3; D may be TRBD2 (6 bases). CDR1 GTSNPN and CDR2 SVGIG come from the germline V gene (reference sequence). The CDR3 contains 15 residues. V lost 3 bases, J lost 0 bases, and 13 bases lay in between. Here the CDR3 DNA reads TGTGCCTGGAGCTTCGGAGGGCCCAGCACAGATACGCAGTATTTT. Translating gives CAWSFGGPSTDTQYF.

This clonotype was found many times. The CDR3 protein is CASSFRDDQPQHF. The CDR3 DNA reads TGTGCCAGCAGTTTCCGGGACGATCAGCCCCAGCATTTT. The chain couples TRBV6-1 to TRBJ1-5, with D perhaps TRBD1 (5 bases). The length of the CDR3 is 13 residues. Germline V gene data show CDR1 as MNHNS and CDR2 as SASEGT. V gave up 5 bases and J gave up 5 bases, with 10 bases separating them.

The chain combines TRBV6-5 with TRBJ2-1; 7 nucleotides align to TRBD2. CDR3 length: 16 amino acids. V was pared by 0 bases and J by 5 bases, with 7 bases of the junction left unmatched. Germline values: CDR1 MNHEY, CDR2 SVGAGI. This chain's CDR3 is CASSYSVAGVHNEQFF. In nucleotides, the CDR3 is TGTGCCAGCAGTTACTCGGTTGCGGGAGTTCACAATGAGCAGTTCTTC.

The V and J genes are TRBV12-3 or TRBV12-4 and TRBJ2-1, with D possibly called TRBD1 or TRBD2 (5 bases each). The CDR3 spans 14 residues. Trimming cost V 4 bases and J 3 bases, with 10 bases left between them. The CDR3 nucleotides are TGTGCCAGCAGTTCGTGGGACGGCTACAATGAGCAGTTCTTC. Its protein product is CASSSWDGYNEQFF.

This clonotype was recorded at least ten times. The chain recombines TRBV5-1 with TRBJ1-1, with D maybe TRBD1 (5 bases). Germline values: CDR1 SGHRS, CDR2 YFSETQ. V lost 0 bases to trimming and J lost 3 bases, with 12 bases between them. CDR3 length: 15 residues. The CDR3 DNA reads as TGCGCCAGCAGCTTGGTCGCTCAAGGGGACACTGAAGCTTTCTTT. Amino acids: CASSLVAQGDTEAFF.

This clonotype was seen many times. The rearrangement links TRBV10-3 to TRBJ2-1; D might be TRBD2 (5 bases). Germline V gene lookup returns CDR1 ENHRY and CDR2 SYGVKD. The CDR3 sequence is 14 residues long. V lost 3 bases to trimming and J lost 7 bases, with 13 bases between them. CDR3: CAISDDGPGNEQFF. The CDR3 DNA is TGTGCCATCAGTGATGATGGGCCGGGAAATGAGCAGTTCTTC.

This clonotype was counted many times. The chain links TRBV27 to TRBJ2-1; the match to TRBD2 covers 11 bases. Germline V gene lookup returns CDR1 MNHEY and CDR2 SMNVEV (reference sequence). The CDR3 contains 16 residues. Trimming removed 5 bases from V and 7 bases from J; junction bases left unmatched: 10. CDR3 DNA sequence: TGTGCCAGCAGTCACCAACTAGCGGGAGAGGGGAATGAGCAGTTCTTC. This translates into CASSHQLAGEGNEQFF.

This clonotype was recorded at least ten times. The chain uses TRBV12-3 or TRBV12-4 and TRBJ2-5; 10 bases match TRBD2. This CDR3 has 16 amino acids. Trimming removed 3 bases from V and 4 bases from J; junction bases left unmatched: 8. CDR3 residues: CASSFSGTSEPETQYF. The CDR3 nucleotides read TGTGCCAGCAGTTTCTCCGGGACTAGCGAACCAGAGACCCAGTACTTC.

This clonotype was found many times. This chain joins TRBV20-1 and TRBJ2-7; 8 bases align to TRBD1. The V gene end was trimmed by 6 bases and the J gene end by 3 bases; junction bases not matched to a gene: 10. CDR1 is DFQATT, CDR2 SNEGSKA, per germline (reference sequence). The CDR3 sequence is 14 residues long. The chain's CDR3 is CSAKSGTGDYEQYF. The CDR3 DNA follows: TGCAGTGCCAAATCCGGGACAGGCGACTACGAGCAGTACTTC.

This clonotype was detected only once. The rearrangement joins TRBV5-6 to TRBJ2-5; TRBD2 is a possible D gene (6 bases). The V and J ends lost 0 bases and 3 bases respectively, with 24 bases between them. Per germline, CDR1 SGHDT and CDR2 YYEEEE. The CDR3 length is 19 residues. CDR3 region: CASSLVYQGRLAKKETQYF. The CDR3, as DNA: TGTGCCAGCAGCTTGGTGTACCAGGGCCGGCTAGCGAAGAAAGAGACCCAGTACTTC.

This clonotype has ten or more counts. V usage is TRBV4-3 and J usage is TRBJ1-3, with 8 nucleotides matching TRBD1. CDR3 length equals 16 residues. The V gene end was trimmed by 3 bases and the J gene end by 0 bases; junction bases not matched to a gene: 4. The germline gives CDR1 LGHNA, CDR2 YSLEER. This CDR3 is CASSQMTGDSGNTIYF. Here the CDR3 DNA reads TGCGCCAGCAGCCAGATGACAGGGGACTCTGGAAACACCATATATTTT.

There are many counts of this clonotype. The V gene is TRBV24-1, the J gene TRBJ2-1, with TRBD2 identical over 10 bases. V gave up 1 base and J gave up 7 bases; unmatched junction bases: 6. The CDR3 spans 16 residues. The germline V gene encodes CDR1 KGHDR and CDR2 SFDVKD. The CDR3 region is CATSDFGLAERNEQFF. The DNA for the CDR3 is TGTGCCACCAGTGATTTTGGACTAGCGGAAAGAAATGAGCAGTTCTTC.

The genes are TRBV7-2 and TRBJ1-1, with D maybe TRBD1 (5 bases). Trimming shortened V by 1 base and J by 0 bases, and 9 bases separated the two germline ends. Germline CDR1 reads SGHTA; CDR2 reads FQGNSA. The CDR3 loop spans 15 amino acids. As DNA, the CDR3 is TGTGCCAGCAGCTTAGGGTCGGGGGTGAACACTGAAGCTTTCTTT. It codes for CASSLGSGVNTEAFF. Full variable domain (rest looked up from reference TRBV7-2 and TRBJ1-1): GAGVSQSPSNKVTEKGKDVELRCDPISGHTALYWYRQSLGQGLEFLIYFQGNSAPDKSGLPSDRFSAERTGGSVSTLTIQRTQQEDSAVYLCASSLGSGVNTEAFFGQGTRLTVV.

This sequence joins TRBV5-1 and TRBJ2-1; 10 positions agree with TRBD2. The CDR3 runs 15 residues. V shed 3 bases, J shed 5 bases, and the junction held 5 bases outside the gene matches. The germline V gene has CDR1 SGHRS and CDR2 YFSETQ. This CDR3 reads CASSSLAGADNEQFF. The CDR3 bases are TGCGCCAGCAGCTCGCTAGCGGGAGCCGACAATGAGCAGTTCTTC. The entire variable domain, with the rest obtained from reference TRBV5-1 and TRBJ2-1, is as follows: KAGVTQTPRYLIKTRGQQVTLSCSPISGHRSVSWYQQTPGQGLQFLFEYFSETQRNKGNFPGRFSGRQFSNSRSEMNVSTLELGDSALYLCASSSLAGADNEQFFGPGTRLTVL.

The gene calls are TRBV18 and TRBJ2-2, with 8 bases fitting TRBD2. Per the germline V gene, CDR1 is KGHSH and CDR2 is LQKENI. V lost 5 bases to trimming and J lost 4 bases; unmatched junction nucleotides: 6. The CDR3 totals 15 residues. CDR3 residues: CASSNPGGSTGELFF. In nucleotides, the CDR3 is TGTGCCAGCTCAAACCCGGGAGGGAGCACCGGGGAGCTGTTTTTT.

This clonotype was counted ten times or more. V is TRBV3-1 and J is TRBJ2-7, with D maybe TRBD2 (5 bases). V gave up 1 base and J gave up 2 bases, with 21 bases separating them. Germline CDR1 is LGHDT and CDR2 is YNNKEL (reference sequence). The CDR3 totals 18 residues. The DNA for the CDR3 is TGTGCCAGCAGCCAAGGGGGTAGGTTGGTAGCGACGACCTACGAGCAGTACTTC. The encoded protein is CASSQGGRLVATTYEQYF.

This clonotype was recorded at least ten times. The chain uses TRBV19 and TRBJ1-1; D perhaps matches TRBD1 (5 bases). The CDR3 contains 14 residues. In germline, CDR1 is LNHDA, CDR2 SQIVND (reference sequence). V shed 3 bases and J shed 0 bases, with 8 bases lying between them. In DNA, the CDR3 is TGTGCCAGTAGTATCGCAGGGATGAACACTGAAGCTTTCTTT. Amino acids: CASSIAGMNTEAFF.

In regard to this clonotype: Since a much larger clone is just one base distant, this may be a read error. This rearrangement joins TRBV27 to TRBJ2-1; D might be TRBD2 (6 bases). The germline gives CDR1 MNHEY, CDR2 SMNVEV (reference sequence). This CDR3 spans 14 amino acids. V lost 0 bases and J 10 bases, leaving 13 bases between the germline ends. CDR3 nucleotides: TGTGCCAGCAGTTTATCTATCGGGAGTGGGGAGCAGTTCTTC. It encodes CASSLSIGSGEQFF.